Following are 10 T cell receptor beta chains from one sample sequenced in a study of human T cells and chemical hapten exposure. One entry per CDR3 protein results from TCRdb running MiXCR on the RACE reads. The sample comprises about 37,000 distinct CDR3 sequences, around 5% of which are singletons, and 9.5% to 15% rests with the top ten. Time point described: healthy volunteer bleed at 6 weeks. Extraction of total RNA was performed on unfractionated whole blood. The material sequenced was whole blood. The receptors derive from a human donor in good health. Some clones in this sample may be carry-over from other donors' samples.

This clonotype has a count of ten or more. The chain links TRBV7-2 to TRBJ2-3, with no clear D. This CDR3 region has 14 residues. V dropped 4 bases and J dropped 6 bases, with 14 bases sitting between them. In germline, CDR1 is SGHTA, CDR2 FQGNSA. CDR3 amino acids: CASSSVMTSDTQYF. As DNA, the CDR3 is TGTGCCAGCAGCTCAGTAATGACATCCGATACGCAGTATTTT.

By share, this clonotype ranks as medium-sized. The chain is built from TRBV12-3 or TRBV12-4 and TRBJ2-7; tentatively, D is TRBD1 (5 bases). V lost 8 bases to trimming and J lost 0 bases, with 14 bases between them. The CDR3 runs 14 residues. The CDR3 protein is CASSDSGSSYEQYF. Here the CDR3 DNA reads TGTGCCAGCTCTGACTCAGGGTCCTCCTACGAGCAGTACTTC.

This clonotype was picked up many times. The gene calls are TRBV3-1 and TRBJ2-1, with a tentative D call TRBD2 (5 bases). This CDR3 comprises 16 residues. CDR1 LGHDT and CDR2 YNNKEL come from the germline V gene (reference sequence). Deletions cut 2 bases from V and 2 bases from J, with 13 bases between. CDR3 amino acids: CASSQPQSGTYNEQFF. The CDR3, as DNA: TGTGCCAGCAGCCAACCACAGAGCGGCACCTACAATGAGCAGTTCTTC.

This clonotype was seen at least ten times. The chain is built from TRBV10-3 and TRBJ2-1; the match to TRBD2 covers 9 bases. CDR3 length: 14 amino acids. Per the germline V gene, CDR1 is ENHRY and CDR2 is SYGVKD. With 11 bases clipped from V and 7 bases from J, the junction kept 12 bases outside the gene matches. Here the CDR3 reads CASKGSGRGNEQFF. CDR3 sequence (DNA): TGTGCCTCCAAAGGTAGCGGGAGAGGTAATGAGCAGTTCTTC.

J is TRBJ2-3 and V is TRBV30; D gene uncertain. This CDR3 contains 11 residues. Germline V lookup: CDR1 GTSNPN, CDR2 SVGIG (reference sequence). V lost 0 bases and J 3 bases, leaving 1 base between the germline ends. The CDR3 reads CAWSVTDTQYF. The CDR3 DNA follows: TGTGCCTGGAGTGTAACAGATACGCAGTATTTT.

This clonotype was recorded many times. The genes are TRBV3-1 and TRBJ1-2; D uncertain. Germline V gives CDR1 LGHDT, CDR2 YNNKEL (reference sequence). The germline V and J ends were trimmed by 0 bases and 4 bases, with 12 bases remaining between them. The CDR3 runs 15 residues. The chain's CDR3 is CASSQEGSAAYGYTF. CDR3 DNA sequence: TGTGCCAGCAGCCAAGAAGGGAGCGCGGCCTATGGCTACACCTTC.

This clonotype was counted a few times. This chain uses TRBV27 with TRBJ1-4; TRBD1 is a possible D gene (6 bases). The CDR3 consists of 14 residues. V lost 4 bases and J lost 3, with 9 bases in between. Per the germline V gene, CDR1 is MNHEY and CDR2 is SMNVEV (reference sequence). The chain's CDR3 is CASSSGAPNEKLFF. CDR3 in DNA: TGTGCCAGCAGTTCGGGGGCCCCTAATGAAAAACTGTTTTTT.

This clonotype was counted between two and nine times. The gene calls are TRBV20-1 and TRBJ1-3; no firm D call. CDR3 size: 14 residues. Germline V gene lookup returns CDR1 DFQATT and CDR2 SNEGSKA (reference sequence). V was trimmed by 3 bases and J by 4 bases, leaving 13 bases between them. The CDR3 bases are TGCAGTGCTAGCCAAAGCGCCAAGGGAAACACCATATATTTT. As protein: CSASQSAKGNTIYF.

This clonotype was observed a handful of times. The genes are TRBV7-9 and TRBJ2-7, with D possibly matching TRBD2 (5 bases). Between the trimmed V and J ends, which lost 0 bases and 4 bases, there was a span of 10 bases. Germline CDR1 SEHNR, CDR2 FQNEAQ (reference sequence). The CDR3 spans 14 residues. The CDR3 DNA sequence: TGTGCCAGCAGCTTAGCGGGAGTACATTACGAGCAGTACTTC. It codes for CASSLAGVHYEQYF.

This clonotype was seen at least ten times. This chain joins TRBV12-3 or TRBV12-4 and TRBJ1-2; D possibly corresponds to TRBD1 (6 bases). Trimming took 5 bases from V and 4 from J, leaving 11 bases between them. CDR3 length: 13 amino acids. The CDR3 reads CASSAGTPYGYTF. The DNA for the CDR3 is TGTGCCAGCAGTGCCGGGACACCCTATGGCTACACCTTC.